Each of the 21 T cell receptor beta chains below was sequenced from the same sample in a study of shared clonotypes between healthy human individuals. CD45RO-negative, CCR7-selected cells formed the naive CD8 fraction, which excluded terminally differentiated effector memory CD45RA+ cells. Clones were sequenced by immunoSEQ multiplex PCR, and TCRdb holds only the in-frame ones, with some missing. The sample lists millions of clones, about 95% occurring once. Sequenced material: naive CD8+ T cells sorted from blood. Receptor source: a man aged 18-30 years in good health.

This clone was counted once. This chain joins TRBV5-1 and TRBJ2-3; no clear D gene. The germline V and J ends were trimmed by 1 base and 0 bases, with 12 bases remaining between them. The CDR3 is 16 amino acids. Germline CDR1 reads SGHRS; CDR2 reads YFSETQ. For the CDR3, the DNA is TGCGCCAGCAGCTTGAGTCTAGGGCTAAGCACAGATACGCAGTATTTT. It is translated as CASSLSLGLSTDTQYF.

This sequence joins TRBV19 and TRBJ2-2; D gene ambiguous. This CDR3 is 15 amino acids long. V was trimmed by 2 bases and J by 0 bases, leaving 7 bases between them. Germline CDR1 LNHDA, CDR2 SQIVND (reference sequence). This CDR3 is CASSINGANTGELFF. CDR3 bases: TGTGCCAGTAGTATAAACGGTGCGAACACCGGGGAGCTGTTTTTT.

This chain joins TRBV9 and TRBJ1-2; 8 bases align to TRBD1. V lost 4 bases to trimming and J lost 3 bases; unmatched junction nucleotides: 11. CDR1 and CDR2 from the germline V gene are SGDLS and YYNGEE. The CDR3 sequence is 16 residues long. The CDR3 sequence: CASSLNELQGDYGYTF. Written as DNA, the CDR3 is TGTGCCAGCAGCCTTAATGAACTACAGGGGGACTATGGCTACACCTTC. Full variable domain (rest looked up from reference TRBV9 and TRBJ1-2): DSGVTQTPKHLITATGQRVTLRCSPRSGDLSVYWYQQSLDQGLQFLIQYYNGEERAKGNILERFSAQQFPDLHSELNLSSLELGDSALYFCASSLNELQGDYGYTFGSGTRLTVV.

The chain is built from TRBV7-9 and TRBJ2-7; TRBD1 matches 7 bases. V was clipped by 2 bases and J by 3 bases; unmatched bases: 10. Germline CDR1 and CDR2: SEHNR and FQNEAQ (reference sequence). The CDR3 length is 16 residues. CDR3 in amino acids: CASSLTGTAIFYEQYF. CDR3 coding DNA: TGTGCCAGCAGCTTAACAGGGACAGCGATATTCTACGAGCAGTACTTC.

The CDR3 nucleotides are TGTGCCAGCAGCGTCCCCAAGGATCGGGCGAGCACCGGGGAGCTGTTTTTT. Translation gives CASSVPKDRASTGELFF. The V call is TRBV9, the J call TRBJ2-2, with D unresolved. The CDR3 runs to 17 residues. The germline V gene has CDR1 SGDLS and CDR2 YYNGEE. V lost 2 bases to trimming and J lost 4 bases, with 18 bases between them.

V is TRBV2 and J is TRBJ1-2; no clear D gene. This CDR3 has 14 amino acids. Trimming shortened V by 3 bases and J by 3 bases, and 11 bases separated the two germline ends. Per the germline V gene, CDR1 is SNHLY and CDR2 is FYNNEI. CDR3 region: CASSDGLNDYGYTF. CDR3 in DNA: TGTGCCAGCAGTGATGGCCTCAACGACTATGGCTACACCTTC.

The CDR3: CASSLGGSHEQYF. CDR3 in DNA: TGTGCCAGCAGCCTCGGGGGGTCCCACGAGCAGTACTTC. This chain joins TRBV7-9 and TRBJ2-7; 7 bases align to TRBD2. V lost 5 bases and J lost 5; bases outside the gene matches: 6. The CDR3 has 13 amino acids. Per the germline V gene, CDR1 is SEHNR and CDR2 is FQNEAQ (reference sequence).

The chain is built from TRBV7-2 and TRBJ2-5, with unresolved D. Looked up from germline, CDR1 is SGHTA and CDR2 is FQGNSA. The CDR3 extends over 14 amino acids. Trimming shortened V by 2 bases and J by 0 bases, and 7 bases separated the two germline ends. The CDR3, as DNA: TGTGCCAGCAGCTTACCCCCAGACCAAGAGACCCAGTACTTC. As protein: CASSLPPDQETQYF.

The chain joins TRBV15 to TRBJ2-7, with D unclear. CDR1 is LNHNV and CDR2 is YYDKDF in the germline V gene (reference sequence). This CDR3 has 15 residues. Deletions cut 3 bases from V and 3 bases from J, with 15 bases between. CDR3 bases: TGTGCCACCAGCAGCCCAGAGGTGGGCATCTACGAGCAGTACTTC. Translated: CATSSPEVGIYEQYF.

The chain uses TRBV7-9 and TRBJ2-1, with D hard to call. This CDR3 is built from 14 residues. From germline, CDR1 is SEHNR and CDR2 FQNEAQ (reference sequence). The V gene lost 5 bases and the J gene lost 6 bases, with 14 bases spanning the gap. CDR3 bases: TGTGCCAGCAGCGGTGATCGGGCCTTCAATGAGCAGTTCTTC. This translates into CASSGDRAFNEQFF.

Turning to this clone: This CDR3 is also generated by other DNA sequences in the sample. The chain carries TRBV27 and TRBJ2-1; the D gene could be TRBD1 or TRBD2 (5 bases each). Trimming left V 5 bases short and J 4 bases short, with 9 bases between. Germline assignment: CDR1 MNHEY and CDR2 SMNVEV (reference sequence). CDR3 size: 13 residues. CDR3 in DNA: TGTGCCAGCAGTACGGGACCTTACAATGAGCAGTTCTTC. Encoded protein: CASSTGPYNEQFF.

This chain links TRBV7-2 with TRBJ2-2; D unresolved. Per germline, CDR1 SGHTA and CDR2 FQGNSA. The CDR3 is 13 residues long. Trimming shortened V by 7 bases and J by 8 bases, and 14 bases separated the two germline ends. The chain's CDR3 is CASIPYSPGELFF. The CDR3, as DNA: TGTGCCAGCATCCCCTACAGTCCGGGGGAGCTGTTTTTT.

CDR3 nucleotides: TGCGCCAGCAGTGAAGGGGGGGGAACCTACGAGCAGTACTTC. This codes for CASSEGGGTYEQYF. J is TRBJ2-7 and V is TRBV10-2, with D possibly TRBD2 on 7 matching bases. The germline V and J ends were trimmed by 3 bases and 2 bases, with 11 bases remaining between them. The CDR3 spans 14 residues. Germline CDR1 and CDR2: WSHSY and SAAADI.

About this clone: Other DNA sequences in the same sample also yield this CDR3. The chain recombines TRBV6-5 with TRBJ1-1; D ambiguous. There are 15 residues in the CDR3. CDR1 is MNHEY and CDR2 is SVGAGI in the germline V gene. V was shortened by 0 bases and J by 3 bases, with 11 bases between the two germline ends. DNA for the CDR3: TGTGCCAGCAGTTACTCGACCGGGGTCTACACTGAAGCTTTCTTT. It yields the protein CASSYSTGVYTEAFF.

The rearrangement links TRBV4-3 to TRBJ2-3; TRBD2 matches 7 bases. V trimming: 1 base; J trimming: 4 bases; junction bases outside the gene matches: 14. Germline CDR1 and CDR2: LGHNA and YSLEER. The CDR3 is made up of 18 amino acids. CDR3 region: CASSQGIMAGEGPDTQYF. The CDR3 nucleotides are TGCGCCAGCAGCCAAGGGATAATGGCGGGGGAGGGTCCAGATACGCAGTATTTT.

The genes are TRBV27 and TRBJ2-7; 8 positions agree with TRBD1. The CDR3 consists of 15 residues. Trimming cost V 6 bases and J 3 bases; bases outside gene matches: 10. Germline V gene data show CDR1 as MNHEY and CDR2 as SMNVEV (reference sequence). As DNA, the CDR3 is TGTGCCAGCAGCCACGGGACAGGATGGTTCTACGAGCAGTACTTC. Translated, it gives CASSHGTGWFYEQYF.

The V and J genes are TRBV18 and TRBJ2-5; 10 positions agree with TRBD2. The germline CDR1 and CDR2 sequences are KGHSH and LQKENI. The junction had 15 bases not matched to a gene; V was cut back by 5 bases and J by 3 bases. The CDR3 extends over 18 amino acids. CDR3 DNA sequence: TGTGCCAGCTCAGCCCTACTAGCGGGACCAGCCTTCGAAGAGACCCAGTACTTC. Protein: CASSALLAGPAFEETQYF.

The V call is TRBV27, the J call TRBJ2-7; D uncertain. V was cut by 0 bases and J by 7 bases, with 7 bases left in between. The CDR3 is 12 residues long. The germline CDR1 and CDR2 sequences are MNHEY and SMNVEV (reference sequence). CDR3 residues: CASSLSAVEQYF. CDR3 nucleotides: TGTGCCAGCAGTTTATCGGCGGTGGAGCAGTACTTC.

The V and J genes are TRBV4-2 and TRBJ2-1, with 9 bases identical to TRBD2. With V trimmed by 0 bases and J by 1 base, 4 bases remained unmatched. Germline CDR1 is LGHNA and CDR2 is YNFKEQ. The CDR3 extends over 17 amino acids. CDR3: CASSQELAGGSYNEQFF. CDR3 bases: TGTGCCAGCAGCCAAGAGTTGGCGGGGGGGTCCTACAATGAGCAGTTCTTC.

The CDR3 nucleotides read TGTGCCAGCAGCGTAACTCCTCACTACGAGCAGTACTTC. Its protein product is CASSVTPHYEQYF. This chain joins TRBV9 and TRBJ2-7; no clear D gene. Germline V CDR1 and CDR2: SGDLS, YYNGEE. V was clipped by 1 base and J by 3 bases, with 8 bases between them. There are 13 residues in the CDR3.

With respect to this clone: This same CDR3 is encoded by further DNA sequences in the sample. The genes are TRBV7-9 and TRBJ2-3; D uncertain. Germline assignment: CDR1 SEHNR and CDR2 FQNEAQ (reference sequence). The V and J ends lost 5 bases and 2 bases respectively, with 5 bases between them. The CDR3 is 12 residues long. The CDR3: CASSPVTDTQYF. The CDR3 DNA reads as TGTGCCAGCAGCCCCGTCACAGATACGCAGTATTTT.